A single sample gave rise to the 22 T cell receptor beta chains below, sequenced in a study of shared clonotypes between healthy human individuals. Assay used: immunoSEQ multiplex PCR; TCRdb lists only in-frame clones, some missing. The profile shows about 520,000 clones, roughly 95% of them singletons. The sequenced sample was naive CD4+ T cells sorted from blood. Subset here: CD45RA+ positively selected. These receptors were collected from a woman aged 25-40 years in good health.

The CDR3 nucleotides are TGTGCCACCTCCGAGCGGGAGGATGCCGGGGAGCTGTTTTTT. This sequence encodes CATSEREDAGELFF. The chain joins TRBV10-3 to TRBJ2-2; the match to TRBD2 covers 9 bases. CDR1 ENHRY and CDR2 SYGVKD come from the germline V gene. The CDR3 is 14 residues long. V trimming: 10 bases; J trimming: 6 bases; junction bases outside the gene matches: 9.

The chain joins TRBV5-1 to TRBJ1-1, with TRBD1 as a possible D gene (6 bases). Germline V gene sequence: CDR1 SGHRS, CDR2 YFSETQ. This CDR3 comprises 15 residues. Trimming stripped 5 bases from V and 0 bases from J, with 14 bases between. The CDR3 bases are TGCGCCAGCAGGCCTCAGGGACACATGAACACTGAAGCTTTCTTT. Translating it yields CASRPQGHMNTEAFF.

For the CDR3, the DNA is TGTGCCAGCAGCTTAGGGCTCATCGCATGGGAGACCCAGTACTTC. Its translation: CASSLGLIAWETQYF. V gene TRBV7-2 combines with J gene TRBJ2-5; D not certain. CDR3 length: 15 amino acids. Germline CDR1 and CDR2: SGHTA and FQGNSA. The germline V and J ends were trimmed by 1 base and 5 bases, with 14 bases remaining between them.

The chain employs TRBV29-1 and TRBJ2-5, with 9 bases that match TRBD2. V was clipped by 0 bases and J by 5 bases; unmatched bases: 16. The CDR3 is 18 residues long. Germline V gene data show CDR1 as SQVTM and CDR2 as ANQGSEA. The chain's CDR3 is CSVEDPGTSNPTRETQYF. CDR3 bases: TGCAGCGTTGAAGATCCAGGGACTAGCAATCCGACTCGGGAGACCCAGTACTTC.

V is TRBV2 and J is TRBJ2-2; 7 nucleotides align to TRBD1. The germline V gene has CDR1 SNHLY and CDR2 FYNNEI. CDR3 size: 14 residues. The V segment lost 6 bases and the J segment 2 bases; nucleotides outside the gene matches: 3. Here the CDR3 reads CASSDRENTGELFF. As DNA, the CDR3 is TGTGCCAGCAGCGACAGGGAAAACACCGGGGAGCTGTTTTTT.

This clone was seen once. The genes are TRBV7-9 and TRBJ2-2, with 7 bases fitting TRBD1. There are 18 residues in the CDR3. Per the germline V gene, CDR1 is SEHNR and CDR2 is FQNEAQ (reference sequence). After removal of 4 bases from V and 0 bases from J, the junction contained 11 bases not matched to a gene. The CDR3 loop reads CASSSPTGVNPNTGELFF. The CDR3, as DNA: TGTGCCAGCAGCTCGCCCACAGGGGTAAACCCGAACACCGGGGAGCTGTTTTTT.

This clone was found once. The chain recombines TRBV28 with TRBJ1-3; D is unclear. CDR3 length: 13 residues. CDR1 is MDHEN and CDR2 is SYDVKM in the germline V gene. The CDR3 DNA follows: TGTGGAAGCCGACCCAGCTCTGGAAACACCATATATTTT. Its protein is CGSRPSSGNTIYF.

J is TRBJ1-1 and V is TRBV2; D perhaps matches TRBD1 (6 bases). Germline CDR1 is SNHLY and CDR2 is FYNNEI. CDR3 length: 15 amino acids. Trimming left V 10 bases short and J 0 bases short, with 18 bases between. Here the CDR3 DNA reads TGTGCCACGAGAAACCGGGACACCCTGAACACTGAAGCTTTCTTT. Translating gives CATRNRDTLNTEAFF.

The chain employs TRBV19 and TRBJ1-2, with a possible D match to TRBD1 (6 bases). This CDR3 comprises 14 residues. Germline CDR1 LNHDA, CDR2 SQIVND (reference sequence). V lost 3 bases and J lost 8, with 16 bases in between. The DNA of the CDR3 is TGTGCCAGTAGTATTGTCACAGGGACCCTCGGCTACACCTTC. Residues: CASSIVTGTLGYTF.

The chain couples TRBV28 to TRBJ1-5; no definite D call. The germline V gene has CDR1 MDHEN and CDR2 SYDVKM. Deletions cut 2 bases from V and 4 bases from J, with 12 bases between. The CDR3 sequence is 15 residues long. The CDR3, as DNA: TGTGCCAGCAGTTTAGCCCCCATGTCGAATCAGCCCCAGCATTTT. Translating it yields CASSLAPMSNQPQHF.

This rearrangement joins TRBV2 to TRBJ1-2, with D possibly matching TRBD1 (6 bases). V was trimmed by 6 bases and J by 2 bases, leaving 13 bases between them. CDR1 SNHLY and CDR2 FYNNEI come from the germline V gene. The CDR3 contains 14 residues. The DNA for the CDR3 is TGTGCCAGCAGCCGGAGGGGGGGAAACTATGGCTACACCTTC. As protein: CASSRRGGNYGYTF.

This rearrangement joins TRBV18 to TRBJ1-1; D may be TRBD1 (5 bases). V lost 1 base and J lost 8, with 8 bases in between. The CDR3 loop spans 12 amino acids. CDR1 is KGHSH and CDR2 is LQKENI in the germline V gene. The CDR3 nucleotides read TGTGCCAGCTCACCACGGGGGGTAGAAGCTTTCTTT. It encodes CASSPRGVEAFF.

The chain employs TRBV27 and TRBJ2-1; 15 nucleotides match TRBD2. The germline V gene encodes CDR1 MNHEY and CDR2 SMNVEV (reference sequence). V lost 5 bases to trimming and J lost 4 bases; unmatched junction nucleotides: 9. The CDR3 totals 18 residues. CDR3 amino acids: CASSKGLAGGWPYNEQFF. As DNA, the CDR3 is TGTGCCAGCAGTAAAGGACTAGCGGGAGGGTGGCCTTACAATGAGCAGTTCTTC.

The J gene is TRBJ2-7, the V gene TRBV10-1, with 7 bases identical to TRBD2. This CDR3 region has 12 residues. Losses at the gene ends were 6 bases for V and 6 bases for J; bases not matched to a gene: 5. Germline assignment: CDR1 WNHNN and CDR2 SYGVQD (reference sequence). CDR3 sequence (DNA): TGCGCCAGCAGCCCTAGCGGAAGCGAGCAGTACTTC. This gives the protein CASSPSGSEQYF.

The chain uses TRBV7-6 and TRBJ2-5; 8 bases are a match to TRBD1. The J segment lost 3 bases and the V segment lost 8 bases, leaving 11 bases of the junction unmatched. The germline V gene has CDR1 SGHVS and CDR2 FNYEAQ. This CDR3 has 15 residues. The CDR3 is CASGRNRGSKETQYF. The CDR3 DNA sequence: TGTGCCAGCGGTAGAAACAGGGGGAGTAAAGAGACCCAGTACTTC.

The chain recombines TRBV5-1 with TRBJ2-7, with 8 bases fitting TRBD1. The trim removed 4 bases at V and 2 bases at J, leaving 5 bases unmatched. Looked up from germline, CDR1 is SGHRS and CDR2 is YFSETQ. This CDR3 is built from 14 residues. The DNA for the CDR3 is TGCGCCAGCAGCCAGGACAGGGTTGCCTACGAGCAGTACTTC. Translation: CASSQDRVAYEQYF.

V gene TRBV5-4 combines with J gene TRBJ1-3; D may be TRBD1 (5 bases). V lost 0 bases and J 1 base, leaving 8 bases between the germline ends. CDR1 SGHNT and CDR2 YYREEE come from the germline V gene (reference sequence). The CDR3 consists of 15 residues. As DNA, the CDR3 is TGTGCCAGCAGCTTGGATCCAGGGTCTGGAAACACCATATATTTT. This translates into CASSLDPGSGNTIYF.

The V and J genes are TRBV7-9 and TRBJ2-7; unclear D gene. Looked up from germline, CDR1 is SEHNR and CDR2 is FQNEAQ (reference sequence). Trimming pared 5 bases from V and 2 bases from J, leaving 7 bases between. The CDR3 sequence is 12 residues long. The CDR3 DNA is TGTGCCAGCAGCCCGATACCCTACGAGCAGTACTTC. It codes for CASSPIPYEQYF. The full variable domain, completed using reference TRBV7-9 and TRBJ2-7, is DTGVSQNPRHKITKRGQNVTFRCDPISEHNRLYWYRQTLGQGPEFLTYFQNEAQLEKSRLLSDRFSAERPKGSFSTLEIQRTEQGDSAMYLCASSPIPYEQYFGPGTRLTVT.

The rearrangement joins TRBV11-2 to TRBJ2-5; D is uncertain. The CDR3 extends over 16 amino acids. V was cut by 2 bases and J by 2 bases, with 15 bases left in between. Germline-derived CDR1 and CDR2 are SGHAT and FQNNGV. CDR3 bases: TGTGCCAGCAGCTTAAATTGGGCAGCCCGACAAGAGACCCAGTACTTC. Translated: CASSLNWAARQETQYF.

V usage is TRBV7-9 and J usage is TRBJ2-7; 9 nucleotides match TRBD1. Trimming removed 1 base from V and 5 bases from J; junction bases left unmatched: 6. Germline V gene data show CDR1 as SEHNR and CDR2 as FQNEAQ (reference sequence). The CDR3 runs 15 residues. This CDR3 reads CASSLDGDRADEQYF. The CDR3 nucleotides read TGTGCCAGCAGCTTAGATGGGGACAGGGCGGACGAGCAGTACTTC. Drawing the rest from reference TRBV7-9 and TRBJ2-7, the complete variable domain is DTGVSQNPRHKITKRGQNVTFRCDPISEHNRLYWYRQTLGQGPEFLTYFQNEAQLEKSRLLSDRFSAERPKGSFSTLEIQRTEQGDSAMYLCASSLDGDRADEQYFGPGTRLTVT.

The chain joins TRBV20-1 to TRBJ1-4; TRBD1 agrees at 8 bases. V was clipped by 6 bases and J by 10 bases; unmatched bases: 4. The CDR3 is 11 residues long. In germline, CDR1 is DFQATT, CDR2 SNEGSKA (reference sequence). CDR3 region: CSATDRVKLFF. The CDR3 DNA reads TGCAGTGCAACGGACAGGGTAAAACTGTTTTTT.

The chain carries TRBV19 and TRBJ1-5; 9 bases map to TRBD1. V was clipped by 4 bases and J by 8 bases; unmatched bases: 9. Germline CDR1 and CDR2: LNHDA and SQIVND (reference sequence). The CDR3 runs 15 residues. The CDR3 DNA reads TGTGCCAGTAGTACCGGGACAGGGATCAGTGAGCCCCAGCATTTT. This gives the protein CASSTGTGISEPQHF.